The 32 T cell receptor beta chains presented below share a single source sample, sequenced in a study of blood T cell repertoires in COVID-19. Clones were read by immunoSEQ multiplex PCR, and TCRdb kept only the in-frame ones, dropping some. The sample records more than 350,000 clones, 70% to 90% being singletons. Sequencing was performed on PBMCs or T cells enriched from blood (not recorded which). The receptors were gathered from a woman younger than 30 who had been exposed to COVID-19.

As regards this clone: The identical CDR3 is also encoded by other nucleotide sequences in the sample. This chain connects TRBV3-1 (or the pseudogene TRBV3-2) to TRBJ1-2; 10 bases match TRBD1. Germline trimming cut 8 bases from V and 4 bases from J; bases unmatched to any gene: 4. From germline, CDR1 is LGHDT and CDR2 YNNKEL (reference sequence). The CDR3 is 13 residues long. The CDR3 loop is CASRDRGSYGYTF. The CDR3 nucleotides are TGTGCCAGCCGGGACAGGGGTTCCTATGGCTACACCTTC.

V and J are TRBV19 and TRBJ2-7; 11 positions match TRBD2. V was clipped by 5 bases and J by 0 bases; unmatched bases: 6. The germline gives CDR1 LNHDA, CDR2 SQIVND (reference sequence). The CDR3 is 16 residues long. Here the CDR3 reads CASSQGLAETSYEQYF. The CDR3 DNA is TGTGCCAGTAGTCAGGGACTAGCGGAGACCTCCTACGAGCAGTACTTC. Full variable domain (remainder filled in from reference TRBV19 and TRBJ2-7): DGGITQSPKYLFRKEGQNVTLSCEQNLNHDAMYWYRQDPGQGLRLIYYSQIVNDFQKGDIAEGYSVSREKKESFPLTVTSAQKNPTAFYLCASSQGLAETSYEQYFGPGTRLTVT.

V usage is TRBV19 and J usage is TRBJ2-2; 11 nucleotides agree with TRBD1. Trimming at V came to 8 bases and at J to 6 bases, leaving 5 bases not matched to a gene. Germline CDR1 reads LNHDA; CDR2 reads SQIVND (reference sequence). This CDR3 has 14 amino acids. CDR3 in DNA: TGTGCCAGTGCCGGGACAGGGGGTCCCGGGGAGCTGTTTTTT. It specifies CASAGTGGPGELFF.

This clone was detected once. The gene calls are TRBV14 and TRBJ2-5, with D tentatively TRBD2 (6 bases). This CDR3 spans 16 amino acids. CDR1 is SGHDN, CDR2 FVKESK, per germline. V lost 4 bases and J lost 0, with 15 bases in between. CDR3 DNA: TGTGCCAGCAGCCGGAGGACTACCGAACACCAAGAGACCCAGTACTTC. It codes for CASSRRTTEHQETQYF.

V gene TRBV18 combines with J gene TRBJ2-3; perhaps TRBD2 as D (5 bases). This CDR3 has 17 residues. V lost 6 bases and J lost 1, with 20 bases in between. Looked up from germline, CDR1 is KGHSH and CDR2 is LQKENI. The DNA of the CDR3 is TGTGCCAGCTCCCGAAACGCCGACACGCGGGGCACAGATACGCAGTATTTT. Encoded protein: CASSRNADTRGTDTQYF.

In the case of this clone: The same CDR3 can be traced to other DNA sequences in this sample. The rearrangement uses TRBV4-2 and TRBJ1-4; a possible D gene is TRBD1 (5 bases). Germline V gene lookup returns CDR1 LGHNA and CDR2 YNFKEQ. This CDR3 contains 15 residues. Between the trimmed V and J ends, which lost 1 base and 6 bases, there was a span of 12 bases. This chain's CDR3 is CASSQGGTGDEKLFF. The CDR3 nucleotides are TGTGCCAGCAGCCAAGGGGGGACTGGGGATGAAAAACTGTTTTTT.

The rearrangement joins TRBV4-2 to TRBJ1-3; no definite D call. V lost 3 bases to trimming and J lost 2 bases, with 8 bases between them. This CDR3 contains 14 residues. Germline loops: CDR1 LGHNA, CDR2 YNFKEQ. The CDR3 DNA reads TGTGCCAGCAGCCAGGGCCAAACTGGAAACACCATATATTTT. This sequence encodes CASSQGQTGNTIYF.

The chain has TRBV6-5 and TRBJ1-4; D perhaps matches TRBD1 (5 bases). Germline CDR1 and CDR2: MNHEY and SVGAGI. Trimming shortened V by 2 bases and J by 3 bases, and 10 bases separated the two germline ends. The CDR3 extends over 15 amino acids. CDR3 residues: CASSYDDSPNEKLFF. CDR3 sequence (DNA): TGTGCCAGCAGTTACGACGACAGTCCTAATGAAAAACTGTTTTTT.

This clone was picked up a small number of times. This chain uses TRBV3-1 (or the pseudogene TRBV3-2) with TRBJ1-2; no clear D. The germline V and J ends were trimmed by 0 bases and 6 bases, with 8 bases remaining between them. CDR1 is LGHDT, CDR2 YNNKEL, per germline (reference sequence). The CDR3 contains 13 residues. This CDR3 reads CASSQDRSNGYTF. The CDR3 DNA reads as TGTGCCAGCAGCCAAGACAGATCAAATGGCTACACCTTC.

The V call is TRBV7-9, the J call TRBJ1-4, with 8 bases matching TRBD1. The J segment lost 4 bases and the V segment lost 3 bases, leaving 4 bases of the junction unmatched. The CDR3 has 15 amino acids. Germline lookup yields CDR1 SEHNR and CDR2 FQNEAQ (reference sequence). Here the CDR3 DNA reads TGTGCCAGCAGCTTTGGGGACAGGAGTAATGAAAAACTGTTTTTT. It translates to CASSFGDRSNEKLFF. The full variable domain, rest sourced from reference TRBV7-9 and TRBJ1-4, is DTGVSQNPRHKITKRGQNVTFRCDPISEHNRLYWYRQTLGQGPEFLTYFQNEAQLEKSRLLSDRFSAERPKGSFSTLEIQRTEQGDSAMYLCASSFGDRSNEKLFFGSGTQLSVL.

V is TRBV4-2 and J is TRBJ2-5; D is unclear. This CDR3 spans 16 amino acids. Trimming removed 0 bases at V and 0 bases at J, with 11 bases between. Looked up from germline, CDR1 is LGHNA and CDR2 is YNFKEQ. This CDR3 is CASSQDYRSYQETQYF. The CDR3 nucleotides are TGTGCCAGCAGCCAAGATTACCGGTCGTACCAAGAGACCCAGTACTTC.

The gene calls are TRBV6-1 and TRBJ1-6; D is unclear. Germline V gene lookup returns CDR1 MNHNS and CDR2 SASEGT. V shed 1 base and J shed 9 bases, with 13 bases lying between them. This CDR3 contains 15 residues. The CDR3 loop reads CASSEEEGSGSPLHF. The CDR3 DNA reads as TGTGCCAGCAGTGAAGAGGAGGGATCAGGTTCACCCCTCCACTTT.

The CDR3 here is CASSISTGSYEQYF. The CDR3 DNA follows: TGTGCCAGCAGTATCTCGACAGGCTCCTACGAGCAGTACTTC. V is TRBV27 and J is TRBJ2-7; weak D call: TRBD1 (6 bases). This CDR3 contains 14 residues. Germline loops: CDR1 MNHEY, CDR2 SMNVEV (reference sequence). V shed 5 bases and J shed 0 bases, with 11 bases lying between them.

This rearrangement joins TRBV28 to TRBJ1-4; no reliable D call. V was cut by 5 bases and J by 0 bases, with 7 bases left in between. This CDR3 contains 14 residues. The germline V gene encodes CDR1 MDHEN and CDR2 SYDVKM. The CDR3 DNA reads as TGTGCCAGCAGTCGACTTGCAACTAATGAAAAACTGTTTTTT. This sequence encodes CASSRLATNEKLFF.

For the CDR3, the DNA is TGTGCCAGCAGTTCGACTAGCGGATACAATGAGCAGTTCTTC. Amino acid sequence: CASSSTSGYNEQFF. The rearrangement uses TRBV6-5 and TRBJ2-1; TRBD2 agrees at 9 bases. After removal of 4 bases from V and 4 bases from J, the junction contained 2 bases not matched to a gene. Per the germline V gene, CDR1 is MNHEY and CDR2 is SVGAGI. The CDR3 extends over 14 amino acids.

Details on this clone: Other DNA variants within this sample encode the same CDR3. The chain carries TRBV2 and TRBJ2-7; D is possibly TRBD1 (5 bases). The CDR3 runs to 12 residues. Trimming took off 4 bases at V and 2 bases at J, with 6 bases between the two ends. The germline gives CDR1 SNHLY, CDR2 FYNNEI. The CDR3 DNA reads as TGTGCCAGCAGTGGACAGACCTACGAGCAGTACTTC. This sequence encodes CASSGQTYEQYF. Based on the CDR3 plus reference TRBV2 and TRBJ2-7, the full variable domain is EPEVTQTPSHQVTQMGQEVILRCVPISNHLYFYWYRQILGQKVEFLVSFYNNEISEKSEIFDDQFSVERPDGSNFTLKIRSTKLEDSAMYFCASSGQTYEQYFGPGTRLTVT.

This chain uses TRBV10-2 with TRBJ2-1; the match to TRBD2 covers 11 bases. The CDR3 length is 13 residues. The germline V gene has CDR1 WSHSY and CDR2 SAAADI. The V and J ends lost 7 bases and 5 bases, in that order; junction bases with no gene match: 1. This CDR3 is CASKTSGNNEQFF. In nucleotides, the CDR3 is TGCGCCAGCAAGACTAGCGGGAACAATGAGCAGTTCTTC.

The chain has TRBV7-2 and TRBJ2-3; D remains ambiguous. Between the trimmed V and J ends, which lost 1 base and 1 base, there was a span of 9 bases. The CDR3 sequence is 15 residues long. Germline V gene sequence: CDR1 SGHTA, CDR2 FQGNSA. In DNA, the CDR3 is TGTGCCAGCAGCTTAGTTCGTGCGGGCACAGATACGCAGTATTTT. Its translation is CASSLVRAGTDTQYF.

The chain combines TRBV2 with TRBJ2-5; 9 bases map to TRBD2. CDR3 size: 14 residues. V lost 4 bases, J lost 5 bases, and 5 bases stayed unmatched. Germline CDR1 reads SNHLY; CDR2 reads FYNNEI. The CDR3 is CASSGGGASETQYF. Here the CDR3 DNA reads TGTGCCAGCAGTGGCGGGGGGGCCTCGGAGACCCAGTACTTC.

The chain joins TRBV6-5 to TRBJ1-2; 8 bases match TRBD1. V was clipped by 8 bases and J by 7 bases; unmatched bases: 6. The CDR3 sequence is 12 residues long. Germline V lookup: CDR1 MNHEY, CDR2 SVGAGI. CDR3 in DNA: TGTGCCAGCCACAGGGGGTCCTTTGGCTACACCTTC. Protein product: CASHRGSFGYTF.

The chain is built from TRBV12-5 and TRBJ2-2, with D possibly matching TRBD1 (6 bases). Germline V gives CDR1 LGHNT, CDR2 FRNRAP. V lost 3 bases to trimming and J lost 0 bases, with 8 bases between them. The CDR3 spans 15 residues. CDR3 in amino acids: CASGFGTTNTGELFF. The DNA for the CDR3 is TGTGCTAGTGGTTTCGGGACAACGAACACCGGGGAGCTGTTTTTT.

The rearrangement links TRBV5-1 to TRBJ2-5, with D possibly TRBD2 on 6 matching bases. CDR1 and CDR2 from the germline V gene are SGHRS and YFSETQ. V was pared by 3 bases and J by 2 bases, with 17 bases between. The CDR3 runs 16 residues. The CDR3 DNA reads TGCGCCAGCAGCTCCGGAGGGACGGACCGACAAGAGACCCAGTACTTC. Its translation is CASSSGGTDRQETQYF. The variable domain in full, completed from reference TRBV5-1 and TRBJ2-5, reads KAGVTQTPRYLIKTRGQQVTLSCSPISGHRSVSWYQQTPGQGLQFLFEYFSETQRNKGNFPGRFSGRQFSNSRSEMNVSTLELGDSALYLCASSSGGTDRQETQYFGPGTRLLVL.

The rearrangement joins TRBV14 to TRBJ2-7; possibly TRBD2 for D (7 bases). From germline, CDR1 is SGHDN and CDR2 FVKESK. The CDR3 runs to 14 residues. V lost 0 bases, J lost 7 bases, and 13 bases lay in between. The CDR3: CASSQDRRGGEQYF. The CDR3 DNA follows: TGTGCCAGCAGCCAAGATCGGAGGGGGGGTGAGCAGTACTTC. The whole variable domain, filled in from reference TRBV14 and TRBJ2-7, reads EAGVTQFPSHSVIEKGQTVTLRCDPISGHDNLYWYRRVMGKEIKFLLHFVKESKQDESGMPNNRFLAERTGGTYSTLKVQPAELEDSGVYFCASSQDRRGGEQYFGPGTRLTVT.

The rearrangement links TRBV24-1 to TRBJ2-2; 8 bases are shared with TRBD2. J lost 5 bases, V lost 2 bases, and 9 bases had no gene match. Germline V lookup: CDR1 KGHDR, CDR2 SFDVKD. The CDR3 totals 17 residues. CDR3: CATSDSGLARFTGELFF. CDR3 in DNA: TGTGCCACCAGTGATTCAGGACTAGCTCGCTTTACCGGGGAGCTGTTTTTT.

The rearrangement uses TRBV28 and TRBJ1-2; weak D call: TRBD1 (5 bases). The germline V gene encodes CDR1 MDHEN and CDR2 SYDVKM. The germline V and J ends were trimmed by 2 bases and 4 bases, with 11 bases remaining between them. This CDR3 contains 14 residues. CDR3 sequence: CASSLIAGIYGYTF. In DNA, the CDR3 is TGTGCCAGCAGTTTAATCGCAGGGATCTATGGCTACACCTTC.

The chain couples TRBV6-5 to TRBJ2-1; 10 bases map to TRBD2. J gave up 9 bases and V 5 bases, and 10 bases lay outside the gene matches. The germline gives CDR1 MNHEY, CDR2 SVGAGI. The CDR3 is 15 amino acids. The CDR3 DNA reads as TGTGCCAGCAGTCCCTCTAGCGGGAGAACTGGTGAGCAGTTCTTC. As protein: CASSPSSGRTGEQFF.

The J gene is TRBJ1-2, the V gene TRBV11-1; D is possibly TRBD1 (6 bases). Trimming took off 1 base at V and 2 bases at J, with 8 bases between the two ends. The CDR3 contains 14 residues. The germline V gene has CDR1 SGHAT and CDR2 FQDESV (reference sequence). Here the CDR3 DNA reads TGTGCCAGCAGCTTAGACAGGGACAACTATGGCTACACCTTC. It is translated as CASSLDRDNYGYTF.

This rearrangement joins TRBV28 to TRBJ1-2; TRBD1 agrees at 10 bases. Trimming cost V 3 bases and J 3 bases; bases outside gene matches: 10. The germline V gene encodes CDR1 MDHEN and CDR2 SYDVKM. The CDR3 runs 17 residues. The DNA for the CDR3 is TGTGCCAGCAGTTTTGTTGTGGGAGGACAGGGGGACTATGGCTACACCTTC. Translation: CASSFVVGGQGDYGYTF.

The V gene is TRBV14, the J gene TRBJ2-7; D uncertain. Germline V CDR1 and CDR2: SGHDN, FVKESK. The CDR3 covers 12 residues. Trimming left V 0 bases short and J 10 bases short, with 10 bases between. The CDR3 loop is CASSQDRIAQYF. The DNA of the CDR3 is TGTGCCAGCAGCCAAGATAGAATAGCTCAGTACTTC.

This clone was observed a single time. The chain has TRBV5-1 and TRBJ2-2, with 10 bases aligning to TRBD1. The length of the CDR3 is 16 residues. Per the germline V gene, CDR1 is SGHRS and CDR2 is YFSETQ. Trimming at V came to 0 bases and at J to 6 bases, leaving 5 bases not matched to a gene. CDR3 nucleotide sequence: TGCGCCAGCAGCTTGGGACAGGGGGCTATACCCGGGGAGCTGTTTTTT. It specifies CASSLGQGAIPGELFF.

The chain recombines TRBV28 with TRBJ1-5, with D unresolved. Between the trimmed V and J ends, which lost 2 bases and 1 base, there was a span of 9 bases. Germline assignment: CDR1 MDHEN and CDR2 SYDVKM. CDR3 size: 15 residues. The CDR3 DNA reads TGTGCCAGCAGTTTAAGTGCAGGCAGCAATCAGCCCCAGCATTTT. It encodes CASSLSAGSNQPQHF.

V is TRBV10-3 and J is TRBJ1-4; no clear D gene. V was pared by 6 bases and J by 2 bases, with 13 bases between. The CDR3 has 15 residues. CDR1 is ENHRY and CDR2 is SYGVKD in the germline V gene. CDR3 region: CAISDGVGTNEKLFF. For the CDR3, the DNA is TGTGCCATCAGCGACGGGGTCGGGACTAATGAAAAACTGTTTTTT.